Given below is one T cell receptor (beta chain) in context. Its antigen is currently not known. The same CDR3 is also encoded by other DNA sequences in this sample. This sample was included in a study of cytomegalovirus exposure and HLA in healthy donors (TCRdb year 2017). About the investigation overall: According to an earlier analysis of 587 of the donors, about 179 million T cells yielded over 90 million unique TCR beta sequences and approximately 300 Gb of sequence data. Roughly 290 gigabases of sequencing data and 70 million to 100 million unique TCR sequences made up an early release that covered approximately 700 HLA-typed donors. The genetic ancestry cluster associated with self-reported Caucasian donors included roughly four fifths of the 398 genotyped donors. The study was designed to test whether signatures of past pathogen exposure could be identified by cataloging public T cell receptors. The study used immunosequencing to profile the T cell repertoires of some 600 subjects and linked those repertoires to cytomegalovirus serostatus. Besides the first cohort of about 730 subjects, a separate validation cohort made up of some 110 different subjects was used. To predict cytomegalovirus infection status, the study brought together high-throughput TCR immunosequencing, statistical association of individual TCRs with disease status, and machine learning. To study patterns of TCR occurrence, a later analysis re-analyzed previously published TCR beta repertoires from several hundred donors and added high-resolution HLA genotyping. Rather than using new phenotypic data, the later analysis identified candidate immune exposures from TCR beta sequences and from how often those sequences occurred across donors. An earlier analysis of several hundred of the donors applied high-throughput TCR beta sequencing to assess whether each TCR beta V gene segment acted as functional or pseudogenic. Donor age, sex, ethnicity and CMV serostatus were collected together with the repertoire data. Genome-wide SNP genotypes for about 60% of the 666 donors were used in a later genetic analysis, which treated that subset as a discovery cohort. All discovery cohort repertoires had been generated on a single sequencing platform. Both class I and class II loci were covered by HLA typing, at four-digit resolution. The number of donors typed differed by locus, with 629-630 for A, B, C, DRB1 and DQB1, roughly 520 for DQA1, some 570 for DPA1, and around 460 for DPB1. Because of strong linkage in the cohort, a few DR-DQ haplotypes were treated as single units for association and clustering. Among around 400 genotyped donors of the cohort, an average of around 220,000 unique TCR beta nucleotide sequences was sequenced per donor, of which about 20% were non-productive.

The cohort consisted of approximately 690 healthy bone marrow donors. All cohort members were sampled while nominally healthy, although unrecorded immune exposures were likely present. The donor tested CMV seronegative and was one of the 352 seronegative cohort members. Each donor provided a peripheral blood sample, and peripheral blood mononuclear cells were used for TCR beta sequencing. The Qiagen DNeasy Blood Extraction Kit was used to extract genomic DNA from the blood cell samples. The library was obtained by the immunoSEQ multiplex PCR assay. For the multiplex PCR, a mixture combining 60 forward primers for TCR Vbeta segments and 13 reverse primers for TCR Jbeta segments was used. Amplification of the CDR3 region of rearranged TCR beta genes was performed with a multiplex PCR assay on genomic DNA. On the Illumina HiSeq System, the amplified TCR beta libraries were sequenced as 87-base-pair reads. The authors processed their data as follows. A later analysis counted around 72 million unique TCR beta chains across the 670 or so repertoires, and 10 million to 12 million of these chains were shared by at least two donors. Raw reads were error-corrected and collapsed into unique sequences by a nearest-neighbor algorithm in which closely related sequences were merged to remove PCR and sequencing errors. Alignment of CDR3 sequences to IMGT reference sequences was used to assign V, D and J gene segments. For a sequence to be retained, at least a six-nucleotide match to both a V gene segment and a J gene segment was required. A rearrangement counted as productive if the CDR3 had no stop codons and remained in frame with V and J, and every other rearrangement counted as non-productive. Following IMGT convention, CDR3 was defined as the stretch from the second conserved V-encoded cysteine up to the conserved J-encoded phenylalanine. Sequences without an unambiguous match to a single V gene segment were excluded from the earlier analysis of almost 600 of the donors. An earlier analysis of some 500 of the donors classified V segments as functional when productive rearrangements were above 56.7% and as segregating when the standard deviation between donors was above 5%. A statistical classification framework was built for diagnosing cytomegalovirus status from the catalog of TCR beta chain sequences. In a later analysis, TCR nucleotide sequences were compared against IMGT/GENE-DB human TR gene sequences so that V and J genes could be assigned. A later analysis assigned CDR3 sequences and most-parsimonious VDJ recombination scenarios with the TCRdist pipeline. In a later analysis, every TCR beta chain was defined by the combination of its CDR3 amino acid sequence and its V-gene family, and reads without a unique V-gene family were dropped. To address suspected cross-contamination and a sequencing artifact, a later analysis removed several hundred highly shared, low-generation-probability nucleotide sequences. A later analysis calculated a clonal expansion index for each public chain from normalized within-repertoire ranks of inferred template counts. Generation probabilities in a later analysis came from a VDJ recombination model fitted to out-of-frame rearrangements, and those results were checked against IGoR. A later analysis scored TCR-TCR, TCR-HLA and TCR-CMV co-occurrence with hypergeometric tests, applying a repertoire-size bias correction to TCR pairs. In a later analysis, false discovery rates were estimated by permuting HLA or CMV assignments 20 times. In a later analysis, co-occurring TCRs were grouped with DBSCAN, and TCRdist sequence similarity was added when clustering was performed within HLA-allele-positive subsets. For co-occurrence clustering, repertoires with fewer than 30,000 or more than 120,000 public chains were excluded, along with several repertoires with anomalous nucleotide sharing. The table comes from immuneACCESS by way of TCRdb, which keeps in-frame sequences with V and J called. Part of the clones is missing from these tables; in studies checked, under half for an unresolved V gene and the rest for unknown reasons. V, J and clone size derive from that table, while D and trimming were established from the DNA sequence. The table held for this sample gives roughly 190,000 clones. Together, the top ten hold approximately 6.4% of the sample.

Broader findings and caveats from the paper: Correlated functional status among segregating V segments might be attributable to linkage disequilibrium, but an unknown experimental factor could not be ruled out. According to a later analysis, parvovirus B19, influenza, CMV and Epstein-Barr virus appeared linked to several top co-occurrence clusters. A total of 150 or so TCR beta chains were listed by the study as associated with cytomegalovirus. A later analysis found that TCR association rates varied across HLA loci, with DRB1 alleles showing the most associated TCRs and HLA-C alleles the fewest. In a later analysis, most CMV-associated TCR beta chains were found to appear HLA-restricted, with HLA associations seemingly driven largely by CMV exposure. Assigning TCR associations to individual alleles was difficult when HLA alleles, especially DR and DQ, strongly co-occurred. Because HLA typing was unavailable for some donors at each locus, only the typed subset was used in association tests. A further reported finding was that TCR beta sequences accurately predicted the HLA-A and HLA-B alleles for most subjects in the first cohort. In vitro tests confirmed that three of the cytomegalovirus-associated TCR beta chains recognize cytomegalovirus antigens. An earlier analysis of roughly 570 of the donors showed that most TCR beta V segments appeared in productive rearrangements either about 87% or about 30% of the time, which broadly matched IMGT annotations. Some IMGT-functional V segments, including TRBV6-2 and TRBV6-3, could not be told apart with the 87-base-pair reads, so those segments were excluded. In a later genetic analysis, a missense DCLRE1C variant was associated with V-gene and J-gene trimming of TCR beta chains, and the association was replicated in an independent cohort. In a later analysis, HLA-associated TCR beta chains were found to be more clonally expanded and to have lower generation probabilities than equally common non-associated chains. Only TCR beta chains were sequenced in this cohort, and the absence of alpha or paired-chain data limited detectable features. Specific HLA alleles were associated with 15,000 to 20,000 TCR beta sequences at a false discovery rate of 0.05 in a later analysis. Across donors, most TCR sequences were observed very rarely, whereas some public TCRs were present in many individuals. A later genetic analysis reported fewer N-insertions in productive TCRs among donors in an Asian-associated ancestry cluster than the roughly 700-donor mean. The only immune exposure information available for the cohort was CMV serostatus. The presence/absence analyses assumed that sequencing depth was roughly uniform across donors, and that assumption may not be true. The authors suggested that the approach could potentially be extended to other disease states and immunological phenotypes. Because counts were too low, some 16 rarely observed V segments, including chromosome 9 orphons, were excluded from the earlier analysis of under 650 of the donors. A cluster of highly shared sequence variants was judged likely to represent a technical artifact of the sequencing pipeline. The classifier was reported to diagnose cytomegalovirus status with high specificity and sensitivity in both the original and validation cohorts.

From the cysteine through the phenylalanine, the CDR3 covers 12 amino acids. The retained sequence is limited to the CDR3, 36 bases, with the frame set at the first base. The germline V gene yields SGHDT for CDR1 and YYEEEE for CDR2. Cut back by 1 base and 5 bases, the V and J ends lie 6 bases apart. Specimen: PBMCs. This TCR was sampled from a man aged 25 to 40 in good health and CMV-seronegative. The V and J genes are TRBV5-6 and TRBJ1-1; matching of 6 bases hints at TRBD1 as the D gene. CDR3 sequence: CASSLTGTEAFF. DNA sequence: TGTGCCAGCAGCTTGACAGGGACTGAAGCTTTCTTT. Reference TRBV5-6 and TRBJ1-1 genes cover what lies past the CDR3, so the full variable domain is DAGVTQSPTHLIKTRGQQVTLRCSPKSGHDTVSWYQQALGQGPQFIFQYYEEEERQRGNFPDRFSGHQFPNYSSELNVNALLLGDSALYLCASSLTGTEAFFGQGTRLTVV.